The 21 T cell receptor beta chains reported below all come from one sample, sequenced in a study of OX40 agonist ivuxolimab in advanced cancers. Using immunoSEQ multiplex PCR, the repertoire was profiled, and TCRdb retains in-frame clones only, with some absent. The sample lists 10,000 to 15,000 clones; approximately 92% were seen once. Material: CD4+ or CD8+ T cells sorted from blood, obtained in a trial of the OX40 agonist ivuxolimab. Source of these receptors: an adult with an advanced solid tumor such as melanoma, head and neck, liver or kidney cancer.

This clone is categorized as medium-sized. V and J are TRBV5-1 and TRBJ2-7; 7 nucleotides line up with TRBD1. This CDR3 contains 16 residues. Germline V gives CDR1 SGHRS, CDR2 YFSETQ. V lost 0 bases to trimming and J lost 0 bases; unmatched junction nucleotides: 6. CDR3 in amino acids: CASSLGLGTASYEQYF. Written as DNA, the CDR3 is TGCGCCAGCAGCTTGGGCCTCGGGACAGCCTCCTACGAGCAGTACTTC. Full variable domain (remainder filled in from reference TRBV5-1 and TRBJ2-7): KAGVTQTPRYLIKTRGQQVTLSCSPISGHRSVSWYQQTPGQGLQFLFEYFSETQRNKGNFPGRFSGRQFSNSRSEMNVSTLELGDSALYLCASSLGLGTASYEQYFGPGTRLTVT.

The chain has TRBV19 and TRBJ1-5; no clear D. CDR3 length equals 13 residues. V was clipped by 6 bases and J by 12 bases, with 18 bases between them. The germline V gene encodes CDR1 LNHDA and CDR2 SQIVND (reference sequence). CDR3 protein: CASRSNTLFNQHF. The CDR3 coding sequence is TGTGCCAGTAGGTCGAACACCCTTTTTAACCAGCATTTT.

This chain joins TRBV11-2 and TRBJ1-1; D may be TRBD1 (5 bases). CDR1 and CDR2 (germline): SGHAT, FQNNGV. The CDR3 consists of 12 residues. V was shortened by 3 bases and J by 3 bases, with 5 bases between the two germline ends. CDR3 DNA: TGTGCCAGCAGCTTGGGGGACACTGAAGCTTTCTTT. Protein sequence: CASSLGDTEAFF.

The rearrangement joins TRBV4-1 to TRBJ1-5; D uncertain. The V and J ends lost 0 bases and 2 bases respectively, with 8 bases between them. There are 15 residues in the CDR3. Germline V gene lookup returns CDR1 MGHRA and CDR2 YSYEKL. The CDR3 loop is CASSQDWPGNQPQHF. CDR3 in DNA: TGCGCCAGCAGCCAAGATTGGCCAGGCAATCAGCCCCAGCATTTT.

The chain has TRBV7-8 and TRBJ1-5; D remains unclear. The CDR3 is 15 amino acids. Trimming cost V 7 bases and J 0 bases, with 13 bases left between them. Germline CDR1 is SGHVS and CDR2 is FQNEAQ. In nucleotides, the CDR3 is TGTGCCAGCACCCCTTTTACGGGTAGCAATCAGCCCCAGCATTTT. This encodes CASTPFTGSNQPQHF.

V gene TRBV7-3 combines with J gene TRBJ2-3; the D is unclear. In germline, CDR1 is SGHTA, CDR2 FQGTGA. Trimming cost V 2 bases and J 4 bases, with 7 bases left between them. The CDR3 runs to 13 residues. CDR3 bases: TGTGCCAGCAGCTTAGTTACTCCAGATACGCAGTATTTT. Translated: CASSLVTPDTQYF.

Only a few counts were recorded for this clone. The chain combines TRBV6-6 with TRBJ2-5; no reliable D call. The germline V gene has CDR1 MNHNY and CDR2 SVGAGI (reference sequence). Deletions cut 0 bases from V and 4 bases from J, with 3 bases between. The CDR3 spans 12 residues. CDR3: CASSYSGETQYF. CDR3 in DNA: TGTGCCAGCAGTTACTCAGGAGAGACCCAGTACTTC.

The J gene is TRBJ1-1, the V gene TRBV6-4, with unresolved D. V lost 3 bases and J 1 base, leaving 15 bases between the germline ends. The CDR3 length is 16 residues. Germline V CDR1 and CDR2: MRHNA, SNTAGT. This CDR3 is CASSEDPRGSNTEAFF. The CDR3 nucleotides are TGTGCCAGCAGTGAGGACCCCCGGGGATCGAACACTGAAGCTTTCTTT.

The CDR3 DNA reads TGCGCCAGCAGCCAAGGCTCACGGACAGGGCCCTATAACTATGGCTACACCTTC. Its translation: CASSQGSRTGPYNYGYTF. The genes are TRBV4-1 and TRBJ1-2, with 8 nucleotides matching TRBD1. Germline V gives CDR1 MGHRA, CDR2 YSYEKL. The trim removed 1 base at V and 1 base at J, leaving 11 bases unmatched. This CDR3 comprises 18 residues.

CDR3 sequence (DNA): TGTGCCAGCAGTCCCCCGGGAGATGAAGAGACCCAGTACTTC. Protein product: CASSPPGDEETQYF. V gene TRBV6-5 combines with J gene TRBJ2-5; maybe TRBD2 (6 bases). Germline lookup yields CDR1 MNHEY and CDR2 SVGAGI. Deletions cut 5 bases from V and 3 bases from J, with 13 bases between. This CDR3 is 14 amino acids long.

The V gene is TRBV18, the J gene TRBJ1-1; TRBD1 is a possible D gene (6 bases). Trimming left V 0 bases short and J 4 bases short, with 9 bases between. Germline assignment: CDR1 KGHSH and CDR2 LQKENI. This CDR3 has 14 amino acids. CDR3 coding DNA: TGTGCCAGCTCACCACCGATCAGGGGCACTGAAGCTTTCTTT. Protein: CASSPPIRGTEAFF.

The V call is TRBV6-5, the J call TRBJ2-3, with 11 nucleotides matching TRBD1. CDR1 and CDR2 from the germline V gene are MNHEY and SVGAGI. Germline trimming cut 6 bases from V and 6 bases from J; bases unmatched to any gene: 5. This CDR3 comprises 14 residues. The DNA for the CDR3 is TGTGCCAGCAGAGGGGACAGGGGGACCGATACGCAGTATTTT. It specifies CASRGDRGTDTQYF.

This clone was seen a single time. V and J are TRBV25-1 and TRBJ2-7, with D perhaps assigned TRBD1 or TRBD2 (5 bases each). CDR1 is MGHDK and CDR2 is SYGVNS in the germline V gene. This CDR3 region has 12 residues. V was trimmed by 2 bases and J by 8 bases, leaving 10 bases between them. The CDR3 protein is CASSELAGKQYF. The CDR3 region has the DNA TGTGCCAGCAGTGAACTAGCAGGGAAGCAGTACTTC.

There are a few counts of this clone. V is TRBV4-2 and J is TRBJ2-1; TRBD2 matches 12 bases. The CDR3 is made up of 15 amino acids. V shed 0 bases, J shed 7 bases, and the junction held 1 base outside the gene matches. From germline, CDR1 is LGHNA and CDR2 YNFKEQ. The CDR3 spells CASSQDTSGGNEQFF. The DNA for the CDR3 is TGTGCCAGCAGCCAAGATACTAGCGGGGGGAATGAGCAGTTCTTC.

The chain employs TRBV6-5 and TRBJ2-4, with 8 bases fitting TRBD2. CDR3 length: 15 residues. V shed 5 bases, J shed 1 base, and the junction held 4 bases outside the gene matches. Germline V gene sequence: CDR1 MNHEY, CDR2 SVGAGI. CDR3 residues: CASSIAGLAKNIQYF. CDR3 in DNA: TGTGCCAGCAGTATAGCGGGATTGGCCAAAAACATTCAGTACTTC.

For the CDR3, the DNA is TGTGCCAGCAGCTCCACAGTTGGGGGACCCTACGAGCAGTACTTC. Translating it yields CASSSTVGGPYEQYF. The chain employs TRBV7-9 and TRBJ2-7; D is tentatively TRBD1 or TRBD2 (5 bases each). The CDR3 sequence is 15 residues long. With 4 bases removed from V and 2 bases from J, the gap between germline ends came to 15 bases. Germline CDR1 and CDR2: SEHNR and FQNEAQ (reference sequence).

The chain is built from TRBV2 and TRBJ2-1; 7 bases are shared with TRBD1. This CDR3 comprises 12 residues. Germline trimming cut 6 bases from V and 8 bases from J; bases unmatched to any gene: 4. The germline gives CDR1 SNHLY, CDR2 FYNNEI. As DNA, the CDR3 is TGTGCCAGCAGATACACAGGGGATGAGCAGTTCTTC. Protein sequence: CASRYTGDEQFF.

V gene TRBV19 combines with J gene TRBJ2-5, with D possibly TRBD2 on 6 matching bases. Trimming took 1 base from V and 5 from J, leaving 11 bases between them. The CDR3 consists of 14 residues. Germline V gene data show CDR1 as LNHDA and CDR2 as SQIVND (reference sequence). CDR3 coding DNA: TGTGCCAGTAGTATAGTCCCGGGAGCTGAGACCCAGTACTTC. Its translation: CASSIVPGAETQYF. Drawing the rest from reference TRBV19 and TRBJ2-5, the complete variable domain is DGGITQSPKYLFRKEGQNVTLSCEQNLNHDAMYWYRQDPGQGLRLIYYSQIVNDFQKGDIAEGYSVSREKKESFPLTVTSAQKNPTAFYLCASSIVPGAETQYFGPGTRLLVL.

This chain joins TRBV4-1 and TRBJ2-1; the D is unclear. The CDR3 loop spans 13 amino acids. Trimming took 4 bases from V and 10 from J, leaving 14 bases between them. The germline V gene encodes CDR1 MGHRA and CDR2 YSYEKL. CDR3 bases: TGCGCCAGCAGCCGGTTAGGGTCCCCCGAGCAGTTCTTC. Protein sequence: CASSRLGSPEQFF.

V and J are TRBV29-1 and TRBJ2-1, with TRBD2 matching over 8 bases. The length of the CDR3 is 13 residues. The germline CDR1 and CDR2 sequences are SQVTM and ANQGSEA. Unmatched junction bases numbered 3, after V lost 1 base and J lost 7 bases. The CDR3 here is CSVEAGGSNEQFF. CDR3 DNA sequence: TGCAGCGTTGAAGCGGGGGGGTCAAATGAGCAGTTCTTC.

This CDR3 is CASSEAGLGGYTF. In nucleotides, the CDR3 is TGTGCCAGCAGTGAAGCCGGCCTGGGGGGCTACACCTTC. The chain couples TRBV6-1 to TRBJ1-2; D is undetermined. Germline assignment: CDR1 MNHNS and CDR2 SASEGT. This CDR3 has 13 amino acids. V lost 0 bases and J lost 8, with 10 bases in between.